This T cell receptor beta chain is from a study of cytomegalovirus exposure and HLA in healthy donors listed by TCRdb under 2017. Background for the entire study: In an earlier analysis of under 750 of the donors, approximately 260 Gb of sequence data and some 100 million unique TCR beta sequences from about 190 million T cells were reported. About five DR-DQ haplotypes were handled as single units for association and clustering, since linkage in the cohort was strong. On average, 235,054 unique TCR beta nucleotide sequences were sequenced per donor among several hundred genotyped donors of the cohort, with about 19% of those sequences being non-productive. Every discovery cohort repertoire had been produced on one sequencing platform. An early release covering some 640 HLA-typed donors comprised about 290 gigabases of sequencing data and 85 million or so unique TCR sequences. To predict cytomegalovirus infection status, the study brought together high-throughput TCR immunosequencing, statistical association of individual TCRs with disease status, and machine learning. A later analysis re-examined previously published TCR beta repertoires from more than 600 donors and added high-resolution HLA genotyping to investigate patterns of TCR occurrence. Donor age, sex, ethnicity and CMV serostatus were compiled alongside the repertoire data. The aim of the study was to test whether cataloging public T cell receptors could identify signatures of past pathogen exposure. The later analysis used no new phenotypic data to find candidate immune exposures, relying instead on TCR beta sequences and their occurrence across donors. HLA typing covered class I and class II loci at four-digit resolution. In an earlier analysis of roughly 580 of the donors, high-throughput TCR beta sequencing was used to judge whether each TCR beta V gene segment behaved as functional or pseudogenic. A later genetic analysis used genome-wide SNP genotypes for about 55% of the 666 donors, treating that subset as a discovery cohort. Of the 350 to 400 genotyped donors, about 80% fell in the genetic ancestry cluster associated with self-reported Caucasian donors. A separate validation cohort of 90 to 150 different subjects was used in addition to the roughly 720-subject first cohort. Using immunosequencing, the study profiled T cell repertoires from about 620 subjects and related those repertoires to cytomegalovirus serostatus. The number of typed donors differed by locus: about 629-630 for A, B, C, DRB1 and DQB1; 500 to 550 for DQA1; fewer than 610 for DPA1; and roughly 470 for DPB1.

Libraries were constructed by the immunoSEQ multiplex PCR assay. For the multiplex PCR, a mixture combining 60 forward primers for TCR Vbeta segments and 13 reverse primers for TCR Jbeta segments was used. The CDR3 region of rearranged TCR beta genes was amplified from genomic DNA by a multiplex PCR assay. The amplified TCR beta libraries were sequenced on the Illumina HiSeq System as 87-base-pair reads. As for the original processing: A later analysis tallied roughly 76 million unique TCR beta chains across the 640 or so repertoires, and 10 million to 11 million of those chains were shared by two or more donors. To remove PCR and sequencing errors, raw reads were error-corrected and collapsed into unique sequences using a nearest-neighbor algorithm that merged closely related sequences. To assign V, D and J gene segments, CDR3 sequences were aligned to IMGT reference sequences. For a sequence to be retained, a match of at least six nucleotides was required to both a V gene segment and a J gene segment. A rearrangement was called productive if the CDR3 had no stop codons and remained in frame with V and J, and every other rearrangement was called non-productive. Following IMGT convention, CDR3 was defined as the stretch from the second conserved V-encoded cysteine up to the conserved J-encoded phenylalanine. The earlier analysis of about 590 of the donors excluded sequences that lacked an unambiguous match to a single V gene segment. An earlier analysis of several hundred of the donors called V segments functional above 56.7% productive rearrangements and segregating when the between-donor standard deviation exceeded 5%. A statistical classification framework was built to diagnose cytomegalovirus status from the catalog of TCR beta chain sequences. A later analysis assigned V and J genes by comparing TCR nucleotide sequences with IMGT/GENE-DB human TR gene sequences. Using the TCRdist pipeline, a later analysis assigned CDR3 sequences along with most-parsimonious VDJ recombination scenarios. In a later analysis, each TCR beta chain was defined by its CDR3 amino acid sequence together with its V-gene family, and reads lacking a unique V-gene family were excluded. To address suspected cross-contamination and a sequencing artifact, a later analysis removed under 600 highly shared, low-generation-probability nucleotide sequences. For each public chain, a later analysis derived a clonal expansion index from normalized ranks of inferred template counts within each repertoire. A later analysis computed generation probabilities with a VDJ recombination model fitted to out-of-frame rearrangements, and checked the results against IGoR. Hypergeometric tests were used in a later analysis to score TCR-TCR, TCR-HLA and TCR-CMV co-occurrence, with a repertoire-size bias correction applied to the TCR pairs. To estimate false discovery rates, a later analysis permuted the HLA or CMV assignments 20 times. In a later analysis, co-occurring TCRs were grouped using DBSCAN, and TCRdist sequence similarity was added for clustering within HLA-allele-positive subsets. For co-occurrence clustering, repertoires with fewer than 30,000 or more than 120,000 public chains were excluded, along with five repertoires with anomalous nucleotide sharing. TCRdb stores this immuneACCESS table with in-frame sequences only. Part of the clones is absent; in the studies checked, under half of the shortfall reflects unresolved V genes, and no reason is known for the rest. The V and J calls and the clone size are those of that table, but D and trimming were determined from the DNA. The sample table holds about 130,000 clones, of which roughly 70% were seen once. Approximately 3.8% of the sample is taken by the ten largest.

Including cysteine and phenylalanine, the CDR3 has 15 amino acids. Solely the CDR3 DNA is kept, with 45 bases framed from the first base. Looking up the germline V gene yields CDR1 SGDLS and CDR2 YYNGEE. Ends trimmed: V by 0 bases, J by 9 bases; bases unmatched to a gene: 5. Notes on this clone: Its antigen specificity is not known. No qualities accompany the bases; no much larger clone lies one base away.

The cohort was made up of 666 healthy bone marrow donors. At the time of sampling, all cohort members were nominally healthy, though unrecorded immune exposures were likely present. The donor was CMV seronegative and was included in the group of 352 seronegative cohort members. Each donor provided a peripheral blood sample, and peripheral blood mononuclear cells were used for TCR beta sequencing. Genomic DNA was extracted from the blood cell samples with the Qiagen DNeasy Blood Extraction Kit. The research as a whole found: Compared with the roughly 670-donor mean, donors in an Asian-associated ancestry cluster had fewer N-insertions in productive TCRs, according to a later genetic analysis. A later analysis found that most CMV-associated TCR beta chains appeared HLA-restricted, with HLA associations seemingly driven largely by CMV exposure. In a later analysis, HLA-associated TCR beta chains were found to be more clonally expanded and to have lower generation probabilities than equally common non-associated chains. A later analysis found that TCR association rates varied across HLA loci, with DRB1 alleles showing the most associated TCRs and HLA-C alleles the fewest. The 87-base-pair reads could not distinguish some IMGT-functional V segments, including TRBV6-2 and TRBV6-3, so those segments were excluded. Correlated functional status among segregating V segments might reflect linkage disequilibrium, but an unknown experimental factor could not be ruled out. A group of highly shared sequence variants was considered likely to be a technical artifact of the sequencing pipeline. Most TCR sequences were seen in very few donors, while some public TCRs were found in many individuals. V-gene and J-gene trimming of TCR beta chains was associated with a missense DCLRE1C variant in a later genetic analysis, and the association was replicated in an independent cohort. The classifier was reported to diagnose cytomegalovirus status with high specificity and sensitivity in both the original and validation cohorts. A few of the identified cytomegalovirus-associated TCR beta chains were confirmed in vitro to be specific for cytomegalovirus antigens. The study gave a list of 150 to 200 TCR beta chains associated with cytomegalovirus. The cohort was sequenced for TCR beta chains only, and without alpha or paired-chain data the features that could be detected were limited. An earlier analysis of some 560 of the donors showed that most TCR beta V segments appeared in productive rearrangements either about 87% or about 30% of the time, which broadly matched IMGT annotations. A later analysis associated about 17,000 TCR beta sequences with specific HLA alleles at a false discovery rate of 0.05. It was suggested by the authors that the approach could potentially be generalized to other disease states and immunological phenotypes. A further reported finding was that TCR beta sequences accurately predicted the HLA-A and HLA-B alleles for most subjects in the first cohort. Over 15 rarely observed V segments, including chromosome 9 orphons, were excluded from the earlier analysis of about 600 of the donors because counts were too low. Immune exposure information for the cohort was limited to CMV serostatus. Because some donors lacked HLA typing at each locus, the association tests relied only on the typed subset. Several of the top co-occurrence clusters appeared to be linked to parvovirus B19, influenza, CMV and Epstein-Barr virus, according to a later analysis. When HLA alleles, especially DR and DQ, strongly co-occurred, TCR associations were difficult to assign to individual alleles. The presence/absence analyses assumed that sequencing depth was roughly uniform across donors, and that assumption may not be true.

Sequencing input: PBMCs. This receptor chain uses TRBV9 and TRBJ2-7; 14 middle bases align to TRBD2. The TCR comes from a man in his thirties or forties in good health and CMV-seronegative. This receptor has the CDR3 CASSVGLAGGNGQYF. The DNA is as follows: TGTGCCAGCAGCGTAGGACTAGCGGGGGGGAACGGGCAGTACTTC.